The table lists the clone carrying this TCR beta chain with a few counts. Its antigen is currently unknown. The record originates from a study of identical twins. A template switching step contributed a universal primer site, while unique molecular identifiers were present in the cDNA. Each CDR3 protein is one row after TCRdb ran MiXCR on the 5' RACE reads. This table has around 1.7 million distinct CDR3 sequences, about 32% appearing once. The study's findings and limits: Reduced insertions were recorded for abundant cord blood beta clonotypes, with no such pattern in memory repertoires.

V gave up 6 bases and J gave up 5 bases, with 16 bases separating them. CDR1 is SNHLY, CDR2 FYNNEI, per germline. This CDR3 spans 15 amino acids. The source is a newborn girl in good health. The sequenced material came from cord blood. The rearrangement joins TRBV2 to TRBJ1-4; a possible D gene is TRBD1 (6 bases). For the CDR3, the DNA is TGTGCCAGCAGCTACTACCCGGGACAAAATGAAAAACTGTTTTTT. This gives the protein CASSYYPGQNEKLFF.